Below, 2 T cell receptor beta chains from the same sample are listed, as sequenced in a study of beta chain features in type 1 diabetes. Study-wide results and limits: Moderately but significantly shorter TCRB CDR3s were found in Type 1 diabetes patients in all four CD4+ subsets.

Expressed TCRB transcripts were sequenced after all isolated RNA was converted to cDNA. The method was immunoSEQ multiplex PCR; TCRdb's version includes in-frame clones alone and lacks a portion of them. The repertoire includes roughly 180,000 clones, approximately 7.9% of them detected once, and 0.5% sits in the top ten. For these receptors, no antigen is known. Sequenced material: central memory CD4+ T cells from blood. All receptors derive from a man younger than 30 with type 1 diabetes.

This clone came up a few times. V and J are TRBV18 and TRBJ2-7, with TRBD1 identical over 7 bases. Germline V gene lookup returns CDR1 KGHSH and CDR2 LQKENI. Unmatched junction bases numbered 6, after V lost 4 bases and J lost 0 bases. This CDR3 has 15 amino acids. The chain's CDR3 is CASSLIGGASYEQYF. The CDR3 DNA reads TGTGCCAGCTCACTGATAGGGGGCGCCTCCTACGAGCAGTACTTC.

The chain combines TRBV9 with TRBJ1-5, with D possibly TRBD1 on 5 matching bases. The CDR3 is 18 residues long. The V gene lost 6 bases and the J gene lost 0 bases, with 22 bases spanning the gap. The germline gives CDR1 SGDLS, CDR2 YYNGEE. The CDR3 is CASNPLTPGFYSNQPQHF. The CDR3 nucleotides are TGTGCCAGCAACCCCTTAACACCAGGGTTCTATAGCAATCAGCCCCAGCATTTT.